This T cell receptor beta chain was obtained from a study of PD-1 blockade in classical Hodgkin lymphoma. General study findings and limits: When nivolumab was started under 1 year after ASCT, patients were excluded. What drove the repertoire differences, possibly disease activity or prior therapy, has not been defined. It was reported that newly diagnosed patients had less baseline TCR diversity than healthy donors. A significant rise in TCR diversity was seen by C4D1 for CD4+ cells but not for CD8+ cells.

From germline, CDR1 is DFQATT and CDR2 SNEGSKA (reference sequence). This CDR3 spans 11 amino acids. V lost 3 bases and J lost 8, with 7 bases in between. The method was immunoSEQ multiplex PCR; TCRdb's version includes in-frame clones alone and lacks a portion of them. The table shows 29,000 or so clones, with 70% to 75% occurring only once. About this clone: Its antigen is undetermined.

The patients all showed relapse after autologous stem cell transplantation, while their brentuximab vedotin exposure varied. This material consisted of peripheral blood mononuclear cells (PBMCs), taken before the second cycle of nivolumab. This TCR was sampled from a human donor with classical Hodgkin lymphoma. The genes are TRBV20-1 and TRBJ2-2; D uncertain. Written as DNA, the CDR3 is TGCAGTGCTAGTCCCCCAGGGGAGCTGTTTTTT. This codes for CSASPPGELFF.